This is a list of T cell receptor beta chains from one sample in a study of blood T cells in healthy people across ages. Each CDR3 protein is one row after TCRdb ran MiXCR on the 5' RACE reads. The table records about 1.5 million distinct CDR3 sequences, roughly 40% of them present only once. Material for sequencing was blood. Receptors originate from a woman aged 18 to 35 in good health. The CDR3 runs from the conserved cysteine through the conserved F or W. A D gene is named only where the DNA matches it firmly. Rows may omit the clone size; those that give it use once, few, many or a size class.

TRBD1	NA	TRBV12-3/TRBV12-4	TRBJ2-7	TGTGCCAGCAGTTTATTTGTCGGACAGGGGGCGTACAATGAGCAGTACTTC	CASSLFVGQGAYNEQYF
NA	NA	TRBV20-1	TRBJ1-2	TGCAGTGCTAGAGGGTCAGGGGAAGTCTATGGCTACACCTTC	CSARGSGEVYGYTF
NA	NA	TRBV6-5	TRBJ1-1	TGTGCCAGCAGTTACTCAGGCCCTACTGTCGCTGAAGCTTTCTTT	CASSYSGPTVAEAFF
NA	few	TRBV25-1	TRBJ1-1	TGTGCCAGCAGCCGCACGGGACTCACTGAAGCTTTCTTT	CASSRTGLTEAFF
TRBD1	once	TRBV5-8	TRBJ1-6	TGTGCCAGCAGTTATGGACAGGGAATTAATTCACCCCCCCACTTT	CASSYGQGINSPPHF
TRBD1	NA	TRBV29-1	TRBJ2-7	TGCAGCGGGCTAGGGGGACAGGGTCTCTACGAGCAGTACTTC	CSGLGGQGLYEQYF
NA	NA	TRBV7-6	TRBJ2-5	TGTGCCAGCAGCTACGCCTCTAGTCCCCAGACCCAGTACTTC	CASSYASSPQTQYF
NA	NA	TRBV20-1	TRBJ2-7	TGCAGTGCTAGTTTGGGCGGGCCCCACGAGCAGTACTTC	CSASLGGPHEQYF
NA	few	TRBV20-1	TRBJ2-1	TGCAGTGCTAGAGATGAACTAGCTGTCTACAATGAGCAGTTCTTC	CSARDELAVYNEQFF
NA	few	TRBV20-1	TRBJ1-6	TGCAGTGCTAGACTGCAGGGCGACTCACCCCTCCACTTT	CSARLQGDSPLHF
NA	few	TRBV10-3	TRBJ2-7	TGTGCCATCAGCCCCGAGGGGACCAGGGGCGAGCAGTACTTC	CAISPEGTRGEQYF
NA	NA	TRBV7-2	TRBJ1-2	TGTGCCAGCAGCCGAGCCGGGGGGCTTGGCTATGGCTACACCTTC	CASSRAGGLGYGYTF
TRBD2	few	TRBV7-6	TRBJ2-7	TGCGCCAGCAGCTTGTCGGGGGGGGACTCCTACGAGCAGTACTTC	CASSLSGGDSYEQYF
NA	NA	TRBV15	TRBJ2-7	TGTGCCACCGCACTCGGGAGCTCCTACGAGCAGTACTTC	CATALGSSYEQYF
NA	few	TRBV20-1	TRBJ1-5	TGCAGTGTTCCCTCACAGGGAAGCAATCAGCCCCAGCATTTT	CSVPSQGSNQPQHF
NA	NA	TRBV20-1	TRBJ1-6	TGCAGTGCTGCGTCAATTCAACAGAGCTCCTATAATTCACCCCTCCACTTT	CSAASIQQSSYNSPLHF
TRBD2	NA	TRBV4-1	TRBJ2-1	TGCGCCAGTAGCCAACTCCCAGGGCTAAGGACTAGCGGGAGCTGTTACAATGAGCAGTTCTTC	CASSQLPGLRTSGSCYNEQFF